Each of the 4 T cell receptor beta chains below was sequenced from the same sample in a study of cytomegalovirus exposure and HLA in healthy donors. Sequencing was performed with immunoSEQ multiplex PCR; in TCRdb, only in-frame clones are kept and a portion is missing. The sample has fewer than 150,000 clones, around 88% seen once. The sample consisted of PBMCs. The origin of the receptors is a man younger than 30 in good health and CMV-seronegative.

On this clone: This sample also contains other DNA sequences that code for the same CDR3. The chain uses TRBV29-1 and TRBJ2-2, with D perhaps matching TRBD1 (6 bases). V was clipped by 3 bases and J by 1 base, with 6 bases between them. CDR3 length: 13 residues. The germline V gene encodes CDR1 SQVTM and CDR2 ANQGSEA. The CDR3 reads CSVDRGNTGELFF. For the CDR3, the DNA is TGCAGCGTTGACAGGGGGAACACCGGGGAGCTGTTTTTT.

The CDR3 bases are TGTGCCTGGAGACTTAATGCGGCCGAAGCTTTCTTT. This translates into CAWRLNAAEAFF. The chain joins TRBV30 to TRBJ1-1; D is unclear. This CDR3 is built from 12 residues. Germline CDR1 is GTSNPN and CDR2 is SVGIG (reference sequence). With 3 bases removed from V and 8 bases from J, the gap between germline ends came to 13 bases.

CDR3 DNA: TGTGCCAGTAGTTCCCTTCGACAGGGCCCCTACAATGAGCAGTTCTTC. Translated: CASSSLRQGPYNEQFF. The rearrangement uses TRBV19 and TRBJ2-1, with 7 bases fitting TRBD1. Germline CDR1 LNHDA, CDR2 SQIVND (reference sequence). Trimming took 5 bases from V and 2 from J; bases not matched to a gene: 9. The CDR3 length is 16 residues. The whole variable domain, filled in from reference TRBV19 and TRBJ2-1, reads DGGITQSPKYLFRKEGQNVTLSCEQNLNHDAMYWYRQDPGQGLRLIYYSQIVNDFQKGDIAEGYSVSREKKESFPLTVTSAQKNPTAFYLCASSSLRQGPYNEQFFGPGTRLTVL.

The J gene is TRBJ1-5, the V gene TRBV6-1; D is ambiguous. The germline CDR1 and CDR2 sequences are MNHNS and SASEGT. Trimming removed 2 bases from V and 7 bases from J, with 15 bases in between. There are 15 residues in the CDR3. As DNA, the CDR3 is TGTGCCAGCAGTGAATTTTGGGAGTCTGGGCAGCCCCAGCATTTT. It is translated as CASSEFWESGQPQHF.